This T cell receptor (beta chain) is drawn from a study of shared clonotypes between healthy human individuals. The study's findings and limits: It was expected that sequencing depth would affect clonotype sharing among donors. Represented diversity (both genetic and exposure-history) was limited by the small number of donors.

Turning to this clone: Its antigen is currently unknown.

Approximately 270 ng DNA, some 30,000 T cell genomes, went into unsorted PBMC replicate PCRs. The method was immunoSEQ multiplex PCR; TCRdb's version includes in-frame clones alone and lacks a portion of them. The data hold about half a million clones, with about 85% observed a single time. V lost 2 bases to trimming and J lost 4 bases; unmatched junction nucleotides: 4. Looked up from germline, CDR1 is SGHTA and CDR2 is FQGTGA. This CDR3 spans 14 amino acids. This sequence originates from a woman aged 35 to 49 in good health. Some clones in this sample may be carry-over from other donors' samples. The V call is TRBV7-3, the J call TRBJ2-5; 7 bases fit TRBD1. The sample comprised PBMCs. The chain's CDR3 is CASSLQSGGETQYF. DNA of the CDR3: TGTGCCAGCAGCTTACAGTCAGGGGGAGAGACCCAGTACTTC.